The sample holds many counts of the clone carrying this T cell receptor (beta chain). RNA transcripts provided the source from which TCR beta CDR3 regions were amplified. With the HTBI primer set, the TCR CDR3 went through a first round of RT-PCR. TCRdb re-analysed the multiplex PCR reads in MiXCR, keeping a single row per CDR3 protein. The sample includes about 210,000 distinct CDR3 sequences, 17% of them seen just once. The data belong to a study of T cells in Graves' hyperthyroidism and ophthalmopathy. Clinical symptoms, serum thyroxine and TRAb, thyroid ultrasound and orbital computed tomography together formed the diagnostic basis. V lost 0 bases to trimming and J lost 3 bases, with 14 bases between them. This CDR3 is built from 16 residues. Per the germline V gene, CDR1 is SGHAT and CDR2 is FQNNGV.

The sample was blood. The origin of this receptor is a man aged 45 to 65 with Graves' hyperthyroidism. The chain employs TRBV11-2 and TRBJ2-5; perhaps TRBD1 as D (5 bases). The CDR3 DNA follows: TGTGCCAGCAGCTTAGATCAGGGCCAATTCGAAGAGACCCAGTACTTC. It specifies CASSLDQGQFEETQYF.